This is a list of T cell receptor beta chains from one sample in a study of blood T cell repertoires in COVID-19. The protocol was immunoSEQ multiplex PCR, while the TCRdb copy is restricted to in-frame clones and leaves out a portion. The profile shows 200,000 or so clones, about 82% of them singletons. Material for sequencing was peripheral blood. The source of these receptors is a woman younger than 45 with acute or convalescent COVID-19. The CDR3 runs from the conserved cysteine through the conserved F or W. D genes are given only for firm matches. The size field is filled for only some rows; it gives once, few, many or a size class.

>.|TRBJ2-6|TRBV7-8|.
TGTGCCAGCAGCTTAGGGACAGTCCTGCTTAGACTCTCTGGGGCCAACGTCCTGACTTTC
CASSLGTVLLRLSGANVLTF
>.|TRBJ2-1|TRBV7-2|few
TGTGCCAGCAGCTTAGCAGAGTCGATCCGAGGGCAGTTCTTC
CASSLAESIRGQFF
>.|TRBJ1-1|TRBV27|once
TGTGCCAGCAGTTTAGGGGGCGCCGCCGCTGAAGCTTTCTTT
CASSLGGAAAEAFF
>TRBD1|TRBJ1-6|TRBV9|.
TGTGCCAGCAGCGTAACAGGGGGCGTAAATTCACCCCTCCACTTT
CASSVTGGVNSPLHF
>TRBD1|TRBJ2-2|TRBV10-1|.
TGCGCCAGCAGTGAGTGGGACAGGCCCTCGAATACCGGGGAGCTGTTTTTT
CASSEWDRPSNTGELFF
>TRBD2|TRBJ2-7|TRBV10-1|.
TGCGCCAGCAGTGAGAAGCGGGACGTCTCCTACGAGCAGTACTTC
CASSEKRDVSYEQYF
>.|TRBJ2-1|TRBV27|.
TGTGCCAGCAGCCCCCGACAGCAAAACAATGAGCAGTTCTTC
CASSPRQQNNEQFF
>TRBD1|TRBJ1-6|TRBV4-3|once
TGCGCCAGCAGCCAAGATCCAGGGGGAAATTCACCCCTCCACTTT
CASSQDPGGNSPLHF
>TRBD1|TRBJ2-5|TRBV6-5|.
TGTGCCAGCAGTTACCGCAGGGGGCGCGTGGAGACCCAGTACTTC
CASSYRRGRVETQYF
>TRBD2|TRBJ2-7|TRBV5-6|.
TGTGCCAGCAGCCTGGGACTAGCGGGAGGTACCTACGAGCAGTACTTC
CASSLGLAGGTYEQYF
>.|TRBJ1-2|TRBV14|few
TGTGCCAGCAGCCAAGTTGAATCGGGAGGCTACACCTTC
CASSQVESGGYTF
>.|TRBJ1-2|TRBV6-6|.
TGTGCCAGCAGTTACCGGACGGGATATGGCTACACCTTC
CASSYRTGYGYTF
>.|TRBJ1-2|TRBV19|.
TGTGCCAGTAGTATCCCTGGGGGCGGCTATGGCTACACCTTC
CASSIPGGGYGYTF
>TRBD1|TRBJ1-4|TRBV5-8|.
TGTGCCAGCAGCCAGGGGGTTCTCGGGGAAAAACTGTTTTTT
CASSQGVLGEKLFF
>TRBD1|TRBJ1-2|TRBV5-6|.
TGTGCCAGCAGCTCGGTCGGACAGGGGGCGCGGGGCTACACCTTC
CASSSVGQGARGYTF
>.|TRBJ2-7|TRBV18|.
TGTGCCAGCTCACCAGAGGCAGTGCGGCAGTACTTC
CASSPEAVRQYF
>.|TRBJ1-1|TRBV20-1|.
TGCAGTGCTAGGAGGAACACTGAAGCTTTCTTT
CSARRNTEAFF
>TRBD1|TRBJ2-1|TRBV7-9|.
TGTGCCAGCAGGGTCCCGCCCGGACAGGGGGCTCCCAATGAGCAGTTCTTC
CASRVPPGQGAPNEQFF
>TRBD1|TRBJ2-5|TRBV28|.
TGTGCCAGCAGTTCCCCGACAGGGGGCCTTGAGACCCAGTACTTC
CASSSPTGGLETQYF
>.|TRBJ2-7|TRBV4-1|.
TGCGCCAGCAGCCAAGGGGCAGGGGGGCCCTACGAGCAGTACTTC
CASSQGAGGPYEQYF